This T cell receptor beta chain was retrieved from a study of OX40 agonist ivuxolimab in advanced cancers. Across the whole study: Every 2 weeks, patients received ivuxolimab intravenously, dosed at 0.01 to 10 mg/kg. Head and neck, renal cell, melanoma or hepatocellular carcinoma were the cancers that dose-escalation patients had.

Germline V gene lookup returns CDR1 LNHDA and CDR2 SQIVND (reference sequence). Trimming shortened V by 10 bases and J by 0 bases, and 16 bases separated the two germline ends. This CDR3 region has 15 residues. Clones were read by immunoSEQ multiplex PCR, and TCRdb kept only the in-frame ones, dropping some. The table shows fewer than 80,000 clones, with roughly 87% occurring only once. The sequencing used CD4+ or CD8+ T cells sorted from blood, collected in a trial of the OX40 agonist ivuxolimab. The sequence was collected from an adult with an advanced solid tumor such as melanoma, head and neck, liver or kidney cancer. This chain uses TRBV19 with TRBJ1-3, with D unclear. CDR3: CATSLSGDSGNTIYF. The DNA for the CDR3 is TGTGCCACCTCCCTCAGTGGAGACTCTGGAAACACCATATATTTT.